The source of this T cell receptor beta chain is a study of T cells in Graves' hyperthyroidism and ophthalmopathy. The CDR3 length is 19 residues. The germline gives CDR1 DFQATT, CDR2 SNEGSKA (reference sequence). Points on this clonotype: One junction end does not reproduce the germline sequence, and a read error may be involved.

Fresh peripheral blood, 7.5 to 10 ml, yielded the PBMCs. It was RNA transcripts that yielded the amplified TCR beta CDR3 regions. With the HTBI primer set, the TCR CDR3 went through a first round of RT-PCR. TCRdb reprocessed the multiplex PCR reads with MiXCR, giving one entry per CDR3 protein. The repertoire includes approximately 530,000 distinct CDR3 sequences, 20% of them detected once, and about 45% sits in the top ten. The chain recombines TRBV20-1 with TRBJ2-3, with TRBD2 matching 14 bases. Material for sequencing was blood. The clonotype was recovered from a man aged 40-49 years with Graves' ophthalmopathy. CDR3 sequence reads: CGARDPGLAGDTSTDTQYF. Here the CDR3 DNA reads TGCGGTGCTAGAGATCCGGGACTAGCGGGGGATACTAGCACAGATACGCAGTATTTT.